Below are 7 T cell receptor beta chains sequenced from a single sample in a study of cytomegalovirus exposure and HLA in healthy donors. A multiplex PCR was run with 60 Vbeta primers and 13 Jbeta primers. Here immunoSEQ multiplex PCR was the method, and the copy in TCRdb shows in-frame clones only, minus some. The sample consists of some 240,000 clones, over 90% of them appearing once. The sequenced material came from PBMCs. All receptors derive from a girl aged 2-10 years in good health and CMV-seronegative.

The CDR3 loop reads CASSRTSDSYNEQFF. The CDR3 nucleotides read TGTGCCAGTAGTCGGACTAGCGACTCCTACAATGAGCAGTTCTTC. The chain has TRBV19 and TRBJ2-1, with 9 bases aligning to TRBD2. Germline trimming cut 5 bases from V and 0 bases from J; bases unmatched to any gene: 2. The CDR3 sequence is 15 residues long. From germline, CDR1 is LNHDA and CDR2 SQIVND (reference sequence).

This rearrangement joins TRBV7-2 to TRBJ2-7; maybe TRBD2 (6 bases). The V end was cut by 3 bases, the J end by 7 bases, with 19 bases between. CDR3 length: 15 residues. The germline gives CDR1 SGHTA, CDR2 FQGNSA. The CDR3 reads CASSLGAGRTREQYF. In nucleotides, the CDR3 is TGTGCCAGCAGCTTGGGCGCGGGGAGAACGAGGGAGCAGTACTTC.

The chain couples TRBV7-2 to TRBJ2-5; D is uncertain. This CDR3 spans 15 amino acids. The germline V and J ends were trimmed by 0 bases and 2 bases, with 10 bases remaining between them. Germline loops: CDR1 SGHTA, CDR2 FQGNSA. This chain's CDR3 is CASSLASGLQETQYF. The CDR3 nucleotides are TGTGCCAGCAGCTTAGCGTCTGGGCTGCAAGAGACCCAGTACTTC.

The V gene is TRBV27, the J gene TRBJ1-5, with no clear D. Germline V gene sequence: CDR1 MNHEY, CDR2 SMNVEV (reference sequence). Trimming took off 1 base at V and 0 bases at J, with 7 bases between the two ends. The CDR3 contains 15 residues. The chain's CDR3 is CASSLYGNSNQPQHF. The CDR3 nucleotides are TGTGCCAGCAGTTTATACGGTAATAGCAATCAGCCCCAGCATTTT.

The chain joins TRBV5-1 to TRBJ2-7, with 8 bases aligning to TRBD2. The CDR3 is 15 residues long. With 2 bases clipped from V and 7 bases from J, the junction kept 11 bases outside the gene matches. Germline V gene lookup returns CDR1 SGHRS and CDR2 YFSETQ. CDR3 DNA: TGCGCCAGCAGCTTCAATAGCGGGACCTTGGGGGAGCAGTACTTC. Translation: CASSFNSGTLGEQYF.

This clone came up a few times. This chain uses TRBV9 with TRBJ2-3, with D perhaps matching TRBD2 (5 bases). The V and J ends lost 1 base and 4 bases respectively, with 10 bases between them. Germline CDR1 and CDR2: SGDLS and YYNGEE. The CDR3 loop spans 14 amino acids. The CDR3 coding sequence is TGTGCCAGCAGCGTACTATCTAGCCCAGATACGCAGTATTTT. Translation gives CASSVLSSPDTQYF.

The gene calls are TRBV18 and TRBJ2-3; 9 bases are a match to TRBD1. The CDR3 runs 15 residues. Germline CDR1 and CDR2: KGHSH and LQKENI. Trimming removed 1 base from V and 5 bases from J; junction bases left unmatched: 4. This chain's CDR3 is CASSPRDRAGDTQYF. The CDR3 region has the DNA TGTGCCAGCTCACCACGGGACAGGGCGGGAGATACGCAGTATTTT.